This TCR beta chain comes out of a study of blood T cell repertoires in COVID-19. About the research overall: PBMCs, B-cell-depleted T cells, or T cells were the source of the cDNA or gDNA that made up the material.

Under the authors' procedure: Cell counts per sample came from amplifying reference gene primers. The assay was immunoSEQ multiplex PCR, and TCRdb's table has in-frame clones only and misses some. D and trimming come from the DNA, and the V and J calls and clone size come from that table. The sample lists some 130,000 clones, approximately 81% occurring once. The CDR3 extends over 13 amino acids. The germline gives CDR1 SQVTM, CDR2 ANQGSEA. Trimming took 4 bases from V and 6 from J; bases not matched to a gene: 7. This rearrangement joins TRBV29-1 to TRBJ2-7; the match to TRBD2 covers 9 bases. Sequencing was performed on PBMCs or T cells enriched from blood (not recorded which). This clonotype originated in a man aged 35-49 years with acute COVID-19. CDR3 sequence reads: CSVGVVAGAEQYF. CDR3 nucleotides: TGCAGCGTTGGTGTGGTAGCGGGAGCCGAGCAGTACTTC.